This passage covers 29 T cell receptor beta chains from one sample sequenced in a study of regulatory T cells in long-lasting Graves disease. Time point specified: persistent/refractory GD, antithyroid drugs over 5 years with positive TRAb. From PBMCs, RNA was extracted and then used to make the TCR library. CDR3-region Arm-PCR and iRepertoire HTBI primers produced the TCR beta libraries. TCRdb re-derived calls from the multiplex PCR reads in MiXCR, one entry per CDR3 protein. The sample has over 250,000 distinct CDR3 sequences, roughly 21% seen once; the top ten hold roughly 50%. This material consisted of peripheral blood mononuclear cells (PBMCs), taken when the disease was refractory, from a patient treated with antithyroid drugs. These receptors all come from a female donor with Graves disease.

V usage is TRBV3-1 and J usage is TRBJ2-7; TRBD2 aligns across 15 bases. CDR3 length equals 20 residues. With 1 base clipped from V and 3 bases from J, the junction kept 13 bases outside the gene matches. CDR1 is LGHDT, CDR2 YNNKEL, per germline (reference sequence). In nucleotides, the CDR3 is TGTGCCAGCAGCCAAGGGGCTAGGACTAGCGGGAGGGCTAAGGACTACGAGCAGTACTTC. This sequence encodes CASSQGARTSGRAKDYEQYF.

This clonotype appeared a few times. The chain recombines TRBV27 with TRBJ2-5, with a weak D call TRBD2 (6 bases). Germline CDR1 and CDR2: MNHEY and SMNVEV (reference sequence). V was pared by 11 bases and J by 7 bases, with 14 bases between. There are 11 residues in the CDR3. CDR3 sequence reads: CAAGTLGTQYF. DNA of the CDR3: TGTGCCGCAGGGACTCTCGGGACCCAGTACTTC.

This clonotype has only a few counts. The chain employs TRBV7-8 and TRBJ1-2, with 8 positions matching TRBD1. V lost 5 bases, J lost 4 bases, and 12 bases stayed unmatched. The CDR3 consists of 16 residues. CDR1 is SGHVS and CDR2 is FQNEAQ in the germline V gene. CDR3 nucleotide sequence: TGTGCCAGCAGCAACCGGGACAGGCATGTTTTCTATGGCTACACCTTC. It is translated as CASSNRDRHVFYGYTF.

The sample holds a few counts of this clonotype. The V gene is TRBV6-2 or TRBV6-3, the J gene TRBJ2-5, with D unclear. The CDR3 runs to 17 residues. CDR1 and CDR2 from the germline V gene are MNHEY and SVGEGT. The V and J ends lost 0 bases and 2 bases respectively, with 16 bases between them. CDR3 DNA sequence: TGTGCCAGCAGTTACTCTTACAGAAACCGCCATCAAGAGACCCAGTACTTC. It encodes CASSYSYRNRHQETQYF.

The J gene is TRBJ1-2, the V gene TRBV4-3; D possibly corresponds to TRBD1 (5 bases). With 1 base removed from V and 5 bases from J, the gap between germline ends came to 20 bases. Germline V CDR1 and CDR2: LGHNA, YSLEER. The CDR3 has 17 residues. This CDR3 reads CASSQGRGDVSQYGYTF. The CDR3 DNA sequence: TGCGCCAGCAGCCAAGGGCGGGGCGACGTGAGTCAGTATGGCTACACCTTC.

The chain employs TRBV14 and TRBJ2-7; a weak D match, TRBD1 (6 bases). V was shortened by 1 base and J by 6 bases, with 10 bases between the two germline ends. This CDR3 has 13 residues. Germline V gene data show CDR1 as SGHDN and CDR2 as FVKESK. The CDR3 DNA is TGTGCCAGCAGCCAAGCACAGGGTGGCGAGCAGTACTTC. Its protein is CASSQAQGGEQYF.

The chain carries TRBV19 and TRBJ2-5, with 7 bases identical to TRBD1. V was clipped by 3 bases and J by 4 bases; unmatched bases: 2. Germline CDR1 LNHDA, CDR2 SQIVND (reference sequence). The CDR3 totals 13 residues. CDR3 nucleotide sequence: TGTGCCAGTAGTATCTACAGGGGAGAGACCCAGTACTTC. Its translation: CASSIYRGETQYF.

This clonotype has more than one count but fewer than ten. V usage is TRBV12-3 or TRBV12-4 and J usage is TRBJ1-1; D possibly corresponds to TRBD1 (5 bases). The germline V and J ends were trimmed by 11 bases and 5 bases, with 18 bases remaining between them. The CDR3 sequence is 13 residues long. The DNA for the CDR3 is TGTGCCTCGACCTACAGGCGGTTGACTGAAGCTTTCTTT. Protein sequence: CASTYRRLTEAFF.

This clonotype was seen repeatedly, ten times or more. The chain joins TRBV2 to TRBJ2-1, with 9 bases that match TRBD2. This CDR3 has 12 residues. Trimming removed 1 base from V and 15 bases from J; junction bases left unmatched: 4. CDR1 and CDR2 (germline): SNHLY, FYNNEI. Written as DNA, the CDR3 is TGTGCCAGCAGTGAAGAGCGGGGGGTGCGGTTCTTC. Protein product: CASSEERGVRFF.

The chain links TRBV9 to TRBJ2-2; a weak D match, TRBD2 (6 bases). CDR1 SGDLS and CDR2 YYNGEE come from the germline V gene. Deletions cut 0 bases from V and 6 bases from J, with 12 bases between. This CDR3 comprises 15 residues. Here the CDR3 reads CASSVAGDVSGELFF. CDR3 in DNA: TGTGCCAGCAGCGTAGCGGGAGATGTATCCGGGGAGCTGTTTTTT.

In this sample, this clonotype turned up many times. The chain carries TRBV7-2 and TRBJ2-7, with D maybe TRBD2 (6 bases). Germline V lookup: CDR1 SGHTA, CDR2 FQGNSA. The V and J ends lost 1 base and 6 bases respectively, with 10 bases between them. The CDR3 totals 13 residues. The CDR3 loop is CASSLGLGGEQYF. As DNA, the CDR3 is TGTGCCAGCAGCTTAGGTTTGGGGGGCGAGCAGTACTTC.

This clonotype was seen at least ten times. The chain recombines TRBV7-9 with TRBJ1-2, with a tentative D call TRBD1 (6 bases). The length of the CDR3 is 13 residues. Trimming removed 0 bases from V and 6 bases from J, with 8 bases in between. Per germline, CDR1 SEHNR and CDR2 FQNEAQ (reference sequence). The CDR3, as DNA: TGTGCCAGCAGCTTAGCCAACAGGGATGGCTACACCTTC. Translation: CASSLANRDGYTF.

Many counts were recorded for this clonotype. The chain joins TRBV27 to TRBJ1-2; D is unresolved. Germline V gives CDR1 MNHEY, CDR2 SMNVEV (reference sequence). The length of the CDR3 is 13 residues. Trimming took 3 bases from V and 2 from J, leaving 7 bases between them. CDR3 loop: CASSFNGNYGYTF. In nucleotides, the CDR3 is TGTGCCAGCAGTTTCAACGGGAACTATGGCTACACCTTC.

This clonotype was found a few times. This rearrangement joins TRBV14 to TRBJ2-4; D remains ambiguous. CDR1 is SGHDN, CDR2 FVKESK, per germline. The V end lost 2 bases, the J end lost 8 bases, and 7 bases lay between the germline ends. The CDR3 has 12 residues. In DNA form, the CDR3 reads TGTGCCAGCAGCCAAAGTGGGTACATTCAGTACTTC. This translates into CASSQSGYIQYF.

This clonotype was detected only a few times. CDR3 sequence: CATSSPLEPGNPETQYF. CDR3 bases: TGTGCCACCAGCAGTCCCCTCGAGCCAGGCAATCCAGAGACCCAGTACTTC. The chain employs TRBV15 and TRBJ2-5; the D is unclear. V gave up 3 bases and J gave up 4 bases, with 21 bases separating them. The CDR3 sequence is 17 residues long. The germline V gene has CDR1 LNHNV and CDR2 YYDKDF (reference sequence).

This rearrangement joins TRBV20-1 to TRBJ2-5; 7 bases line up with TRBD2. The germline CDR1 and CDR2 sequences are DFQATT and SNEGSKA (reference sequence). The CDR3 extends over 14 amino acids. Losses at the gene ends were 3 bases for V and 1 base for J; bases not matched to a gene: 5. The CDR3 bases are TGCAGTGCTAGGGGGGGGACTTCCCAAGAGACCCAGTACTTC. The encoded protein is CSARGGTSQETQYF.

The rearrangement joins TRBV7-9 to TRBJ2-5; D is possibly TRBD2 (6 bases). The J call is uncertain, as TRBJ2-1 better fits the DNA end. Germline V gives CDR1 SEHNR, CDR2 FQNEAQ (reference sequence). The CDR3 length is 13 residues. In DNA form, the CDR3 reads TGTGCCAGCAGCTTCGGGAGCATGGAGGAGCAGTTCTTC. It encodes CASSFGSMEEQFF.

This clonotype was picked up a small number of times. Mismatch with germline at one junction end may stem from a read error. The gene calls are TRBV20-1 and TRBJ2-7; 14 bases fit TRBD2. Germline V CDR1 and CDR2: DFQATT, SNEGSKA (reference sequence). This CDR3 is built from 14 residues. The CDR3 DNA is TGCAGTGCTAGGGGACTAGCGGGAGTGCGGGAGCAGCACTTC. Protein sequence: CSARGLAGVREQHF.

This clonotype was recorded many times. The chain joins TRBV6-9 to TRBJ2-6; 13 nucleotides match TRBD2. The junction had 5 bases not matched to a gene; V was cut back by 3 bases and J by 0 bases. Germline CDR1 is MNHGY and CDR2 is SVAAGI. The CDR3 totals 19 residues. This chain's CDR3 is CASSYQGTSGTSGANVLTF. The CDR3 DNA sequence: TGTGCCAGCAGTTACCAGGGGACTAGCGGGACCTCTGGGGCCAACGTCCTGACTTTC.

This clonotype was found many times. V is TRBV6-1 and J is TRBJ1-5; D gene uncertain. This CDR3 has 14 residues. With 1 base removed from V and 4 bases from J, the gap between germline ends came to 8 bases. Per the germline V gene, CDR1 is MNHNS and CDR2 is SASEGT. The CDR3 is CASSEDGRNQPQHF. The CDR3, as DNA: TGTGCCAGCAGTGAAGATGGCCGTAATCAGCCCCAGCATTTT.

The rearrangement uses TRBV18 and TRBJ2-5, with 7 nucleotides matching TRBD1. The germline gives CDR1 KGHSH, CDR2 LQKENI. The CDR3 length is 14 residues. The junction had 2 bases not matched to a gene; V was cut back by 0 bases and J by 4 bases. The CDR3 reads CASSPPGQRETQYF. As DNA, the CDR3 is TGTGCCAGCTCACCACCGGGACAGCGAGAGACCCAGTACTTC. Combining the CDR3 with reference TRBV18 and TRBJ2-5 gives the whole variable domain NAGVMQNPRHLVRRRGQEARLRCSPMKGHSHVYWYRQLPEEGLKFMVYLQKENIIDESGMPKERFSAEFPKEGPSILRIQQVVRGDSAAYFCASSPPGQRETQYFGPGTRLLVL.

The CDR3 DNA is TGCGCCAGCAGCTTACAGGACGGCGCATCAGATACGCAGTATTTT. It translates to CASSLQDGASDTQYF. The rearrangement links TRBV5-1 to TRBJ2-3; D is possibly TRBD1 (5 bases). The germline V and J ends were trimmed by 2 bases and 4 bases, with 14 bases remaining between them. This CDR3 comprises 15 residues. Germline CDR1 and CDR2: SGHRS and YFSETQ.

This clonotype appeared many times. V usage is TRBV12-3 or TRBV12-4 and J usage is TRBJ2-7, with 11 bases that match TRBD2. There are 16 residues in the CDR3. The V segment lost 4 bases and the J segment 2 bases; nucleotides outside the gene matches: 7. The CDR3 sequence: CASSSLLAGGTYEQYF. CDR3 sequence (DNA): TGTGCCAGCAGTTCCCTTTTAGCGGGAGGGACCTACGAGCAGTACTTC.

To note about this clonotype: One base away lies a much larger clone, so this may be a sequencing read error. This rearrangement joins TRBV27 to TRBJ2-7; no clear D. The CDR3 contains 14 residues. Looked up from germline, CDR1 is MNHEY and CDR2 is SMNVEV (reference sequence). The CDR3 bases are TGTGCCAGCAGGGTACAGACTGGGTCCCACGAGCAGCACTTC. The encoded protein is CASRVQTGSHEQHF.

Turning to this clonotype: One base away lies a much larger clone, so this may be a sequencing read error. The chain joins TRBV7-8 to TRBJ2-5; TRBD1 is a possible D gene (6 bases). Germline CDR1 is SGHVS and CDR2 is FQNEAQ. The CDR3 loop spans 14 amino acids. Written as DNA, the CDR3 is TGTGCCAGCACCCCCTCGACGGGACAAGAGACCCAGCACTTC. Amino acid sequence: CASTPSTGQETQHF. The variable domain in full, with the rest retrieved from reference TRBV7-8 and TRBJ2-5, is GAGVSQSPRYKVAKRGQDVALRCDPISGHVSLFWYQQALGQGPEFLTYFQNEAQLDKSGLPSDRFFAERPEGSVSTLKIQRTQQEDSAVYLCASTPSTGQETQHFGPGTRLLVL.

This clonotype has ten or more counts. This chain connects TRBV28 to TRBJ2-7, with 11 positions matching TRBD2. Germline V gene data show CDR1 as MDHEN and CDR2 as SYDVKM. V lost 7 bases to trimming and J lost 2 bases; unmatched junction nucleotides: 4. CDR3 length: 14 amino acids. CDR3 DNA sequence: TGTGCCAGCAAGAGTAGCGGGGGGGCCTACGAGCAGTACTTC. Translated, it gives CASKSSGGAYEQYF.

The sample holds a few counts of this clonotype. The CDR3 reads CASSVGGRAEAFF. The DNA of the CDR3 is TGTGCCAGCAGCGTAGGTGGGAGGGCTGAAGCTTTCTTT. The chain links TRBV9 to TRBJ1-1, with D unresolved. The V and J ends lost 0 bases and 6 bases respectively, with 9 bases between them. The CDR3 loop spans 13 amino acids. Per the germline V gene, CDR1 is SGDLS and CDR2 is YYNGEE. Combining the CDR3 with reference TRBV9 and TRBJ1-1 gives the whole variable domain DSGVTQTPKHLITATGQRVTLRCSPRSGDLSVYWYQQSLDQGLQFLIQYYNGEERAKGNILERFSAQQFPDLHSELNLSSLELGDSALYFCASSVGGRAEAFFGQGTRLTVV.

The chain uses TRBV4-2 and TRBJ2-7, with 8 bases that match TRBD2. This CDR3 region has 16 residues. Trimming at V came to 1 base and at J to 3 bases, leaving 8 bases not matched to a gene. Germline CDR1 and CDR2: LGHNA and YNFKEQ. The CDR3 loop is CASSQVGGGGNYEQYF. Here the CDR3 DNA reads TGTGCCAGCAGCCAAGTCGGGGGGGGCGGAAACTACGAGCAGTACTTC.

Comment on this clonotype: One end of the junction does not line up with germline, which may come from a read error. This chain joins TRBV28 and TRBJ1-2; tentatively, D is TRBD1 (6 bases). The CDR3 extends over 14 amino acids. Germline values: CDR1 MDHEN, CDR2 SYDVKM. CDR3 protein: CAGSYRVQTYGYTF. For the CDR3, the DNA is TGTGCCGGCAGTTACAGGGTTCAAACCTATGGCTACACCTTC.